These 5 T cell receptor beta chains were all obtained from the same sample, sequenced in a study of blood T cell repertoires in COVID-19. Here immunoSEQ multiplex PCR was the method, and the copy in TCRdb shows in-frame clones only, minus some. This sample carries hundreds of thousands of clones, approximately 89% of them seen once, and the ten largest clones take over 9%. Specimen: PBMCs or T cells enriched from blood (not recorded which). These receptors all stem from a woman aged 40 to 50 who had recovered from COVID-19.

The V gene is TRBV7-8, the J gene TRBJ1-6, with 7 nucleotides matching TRBD1. V gave up 5 bases and J gave up 0 bases; unmatched junction bases: 10. Germline assignment: CDR1 SGHVS and CDR2 FQNEAQ. CDR3 length: 18 amino acids. The CDR3 is CASSVGTVISSYNSPLHF. The CDR3 DNA reads as TGTGCCAGCAGCGTAGGGACAGTGATCAGCTCCTATAATTCACCCCTCCACTTT.

The V call is TRBV28, the J call TRBJ1-4; tentatively, D is TRBD1 (5 bases). This CDR3 is built from 13 residues. Germline V gives CDR1 MDHEN, CDR2 SYDVKM. Trimming stripped 10 bases from V and 3 bases from J, with 12 bases between. The CDR3 nucleotides are TGTGCCACGGGGGGGGTGCCTAATGAAAAACTGTTTTTT. Its translation is CATGGVPNEKLFF.

This sequence joins TRBV6-2 or TRBV6-3 and TRBJ2-3; 12 bases agree with TRBD2. CDR3 length: 18 residues. Germline lookup yields CDR1 MNHEY and CDR2 SVGEGT. The V and J ends lost 6 bases and 0 bases, in that order; junction bases with no gene match: 10. The CDR3 DNA reads as TGTGCCAGCAGCGCCCGGACTAGCGGGGTAATAAGCACAGATACGCAGTATTTT. Translating gives CASSARTSGVISTDTQYF.

The rearrangement joins TRBV28 to TRBJ1-5; no reliable D call. Germline V CDR1 and CDR2: MDHEN, SYDVKM. The CDR3 totals 13 residues. V lost 1 base to trimming and J lost 2 bases, with 3 bases between them. CDR3 amino acids: CASSLSGNQPQHF. The CDR3 nucleotides are TGTGCCAGCAGTTTATCCGGCAATCAGCCCCAGCATTTT.

The chain recombines TRBV5-1 with TRBJ2-1, with 12 bases matching TRBD1. Losses at the gene ends were 3 bases for V and 7 bases for J; bases not matched to a gene: 8. This CDR3 is built from 16 residues. Germline V gene lookup returns CDR1 SGHRS and CDR2 YFSETQ. The CDR3 nucleotides read TGCGCCAGCAGCTATTCCGGGACAGGGGGCAGGAATGAGCAGTTCTTC. Its translation: CASSYSGTGGRNEQFF. The whole variable domain, filled in from reference TRBV5-1 and TRBJ2-1, reads KAGVTQTPRYLIKTRGQQVTLSCSPISGHRSVSWYQQTPGQGLQFLFEYFSETQRNKGNFPGRFSGRQFSNSRSEMNVSTLELGDSALYLCASSYSGTGGRNEQFFGPGTRLTVL.